The 3 T cell receptor beta chains presented below share a single source sample, sequenced in a study of blood T cell repertoires in COVID-19. Sequenced by immunoSEQ multiplex PCR; TCRdb stores in-frame clones only, minus some. This table holds tens of thousands of clones, 65% to 80% found once. Input material: peripheral blood. These receptors were obtained from a man between 65 and 85 years old with active or convalescent COVID-19.

The rearrangement joins TRBV12-3 or TRBV12-4 to TRBJ1-5, with a weak D call TRBD1 (5 bases). The CDR3 runs to 13 residues. The V and J ends lost 5 bases and 9 bases respectively, with 14 bases between them. CDR3 nucleotides: TGTGCCAGCAGTGGGACTGCCCAAGGGCCCCAGCATTTT. Amino acids: CASSGTAQGPQHF.

The rearrangement joins TRBV5-1 to TRBJ1-2; perhaps TRBD1 as D (5 bases). The CDR3 length is 13 residues. The germline gives CDR1 SGHRS, CDR2 YFSETQ. Trimming cost V 0 bases and J 6 bases, with 9 bases left between them. This CDR3 is CASSLAGGNGYTF. CDR3 coding DNA: TGCGCCAGCAGCTTGGCCGGGGGGAATGGCTACACCTTC.

The CDR3 protein is CASSSGGSSGGYTSTDTQYF. The CDR3 DNA follows: TGTGCCAGCAGTTCAGGGGGAAGTAGCGGGGGGTATACTAGCACAGATACGCAGTATTTT. This chain links TRBV27 with TRBJ2-3; TRBD2 agrees at 10 bases. V trimming: 4 bases; J trimming: 0 bases; junction bases outside the gene matches: 16. The CDR3 extends over 20 amino acids. Germline lookup yields CDR1 MNHEY and CDR2 SMNVEV (reference sequence).